This paragraph covers one T cell receptor beta chain sequence. This sequence may be a read error, since a much larger clone differs from it by one base. TCRdb used MiXCR to reprocess the 5' RACE reads, holding one entry per CDR3 protein. The sample lists 35,000 to 50,000 distinct CDR3 sequences, 22% occurring once. CDR1 SGHVS and CDR2 FNYEAQ come from the germline V gene. The CDR3 length is 12 residues. The germline V and J ends were trimmed by 4 bases and 7 bases, with 8 bases remaining between them. The sorted Tregs were CD4+CD25+CD127-/low cells. This chain joins TRBV7-6 and TRBJ1-5; D remains ambiguous. The sequencing input was Tregs sorted from blood. The TCR comes from a female donor with breast cancer. The CDR3 reads CASSSRRQPQHF. CDR3 bases: TGTGCCAGCAGCTCCCGGCGGCAGCCCCAGCATTTT.